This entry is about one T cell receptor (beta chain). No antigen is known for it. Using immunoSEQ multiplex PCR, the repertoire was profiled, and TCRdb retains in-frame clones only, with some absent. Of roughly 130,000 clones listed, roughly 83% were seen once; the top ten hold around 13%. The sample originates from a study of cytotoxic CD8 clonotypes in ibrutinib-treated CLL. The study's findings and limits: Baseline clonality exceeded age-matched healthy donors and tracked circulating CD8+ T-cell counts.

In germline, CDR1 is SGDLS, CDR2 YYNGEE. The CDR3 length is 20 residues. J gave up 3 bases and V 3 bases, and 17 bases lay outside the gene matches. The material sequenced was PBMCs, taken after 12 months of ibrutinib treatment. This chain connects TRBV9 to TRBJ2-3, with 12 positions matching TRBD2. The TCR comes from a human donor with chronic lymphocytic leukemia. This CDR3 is CASSGDLGLAGGGFTDTQYF. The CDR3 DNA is TGTGCCAGCAGCGGAGATCTAGGGCTAGCGGGAGGGGGTTTTACAGATACGCAGTATTTT.